The entry that follows covers one T cell receptor (beta chain) sequence. Germline assignment: CDR1 SGHTA and CDR2 FQGNSA. Deletions cut 1 base from V and 1 base from J, with 7 bases between. The CDR3 totals 14 residues. Some clones are missing from TCRdb's copy, which holds only in-frame ones; the method was immunoSEQ multiplex PCR. The sample holds about 1,500 clones, approximately 88% seen once. This sample is drawn from a study of chemoradiotherapy in HPV16-positive cancers. The receptor comes from a human donor with HPV-associated anogenital cancer. The chain combines TRBV7-2 with TRBJ1-2, with unresolved D. Sequenced here: tumor tissue, sampled from a patient who underwent chemoradiotherapy. DNA of the CDR3: TGTGCCAGCAGCTTAGACCCCGATAACTATGGCTACACCTTC. It codes for CASSLDPDNYGYTF.